Presented here are 25 T cell receptor beta chains from one specimen sequenced in a study of T cells in Graves' hyperthyroidism and ophthalmopathy. The investigators amplified TCR beta CDR3 regions from RNA transcripts. The TCR CDR3 was amplified in a first-round RT-PCR using the HTBI primer set. In TCRdb, the multiplex PCR reads were re-called with MiXCR into one record per CDR3 protein. The repertoire holds around 620,000 distinct CDR3 sequences, with about 17% as singletons. Specimen: blood. The receptors here all came from a woman in her 30s with Graves' hyperthyroidism.

This clonotype was observed at least ten times. The chain combines TRBV20-1 with TRBJ2-3; TRBD2 matches 8 bases. Germline trimming cut 0 bases from V and 4 bases from J; bases unmatched to any gene: 9. Per the germline V gene, CDR1 is DFQATT and CDR2 is SNEGSKA (reference sequence). This CDR3 has 16 residues. In nucleotides, the CDR3 is TGCAGTGCTAGAGATCAGAACGGGAGGGGCGCAGATACGCAGTATTTT. Its protein is CSARDQNGRGADTQYF.

This clonotype has a count of ten or more. This chain joins TRBV12-3 or TRBV12-4 and TRBJ2-7; D might be TRBD2 (5 bases). The CDR3 consists of 14 residues. Trimming shortened V by 4 bases and J by 6 bases, and 16 bases separated the two germline ends. Here the CDR3 DNA reads TGTGCCAGCAGTTATTCCAGGCTTCGGGGCGAGCAGTACTTC. It codes for CASSYSRLRGEQYF.

This clonotype showed up many times. The chain couples TRBV11-3 to TRBJ2-3, with TRBD2 matching 8 bases. The CDR3 has 15 amino acids. Germline V gene lookup returns CDR1 SGHNT and CDR2 YENEEA. V dropped 5 bases and J dropped 6; count of bases not matched to a gene: 10. The CDR3, as DNA: TGTGCCAGCAGCCCCAGACCCGGGAGGGCGGATACGCAGTATTTT. It specifies CASSPRPGRADTQYF.

The sample holds a few counts of this clonotype. The genes are TRBV3-1 and TRBJ1-2; D not resolved. This CDR3 has 12 amino acids. Trimming took off 1 base at V and 5 bases at J, with 5 bases between the two ends. From germline, CDR1 is LGHDT and CDR2 YNNKEL (reference sequence). CDR3 bases: TGTGCCAGCAGCCAAGTAGATTATGGCTACACCTTC. Residues: CASSQVDYGYTF.

This clonotype has at least ten counts. The V and J genes are TRBV27 and TRBJ2-1, with TRBD2 matching over 11 bases. V trimming: 5 bases; J trimming: 7 bases; junction bases outside the gene matches: 4. Germline V gives CDR1 MNHEY, CDR2 SMNVEV (reference sequence). The CDR3 consists of 14 residues. Here the CDR3 reads CASSVAGGPNEQFF. The CDR3 DNA reads as TGTGCCAGCAGTGTAGCGGGAGGGCCAAATGAGCAGTTCTTC.

This clonotype was recorded many times. V gene TRBV7-2 combines with J gene TRBJ2-5, with D perhaps TRBD2 (5 bases). The CDR3 runs to 15 residues. CDR1 SGHTA and CDR2 FQGNSA come from the germline V gene. V gave up 3 bases and J gave up 2 bases, with 13 bases separating them. This CDR3 is CASSLMGDPQETQYF. CDR3 DNA: TGTGCCAGCAGCTTGATGGGAGATCCGCAAGAGACCCAGTACTTC.

Written as DNA, the CDR3 is TGCGCCAGCAGACTGGAAGGAGCGGGAGACGGAGGAGAGCAGTTCTTC. This encodes CASRLEGAGDGGEQFF. The chain has TRBV4-1 and TRBJ2-1; TRBD2 matches at 8 bases. The germline gives CDR1 MGHRA, CDR2 YSYEKL. The J segment lost 10 bases and the V segment lost 6 bases, leaving 17 bases of the junction unmatched. The CDR3 is 16 amino acids.

This clonotype was seen at least ten times. This chain connects TRBV20-1 to TRBJ2-7; the D gene is possibly TRBD2 (5 bases). The germline V and J ends were trimmed by 1 base and 5 bases, with 15 bases remaining between them. CDR3 length: 14 residues. Per the germline V gene, CDR1 is DFQATT and CDR2 is SNEGSKA (reference sequence). As DNA, the CDR3 is TGCAGTGCTAGAGGGGTCAGCGGTCGGAACGAGCAGTACTTC. Encoded protein: CSARGVSGRNEQYF.

This clonotype was observed at least ten times. The chain couples TRBV18 to TRBJ2-1; TRBD1 matches 9 bases. Germline V CDR1 and CDR2: KGHSH, LQKENI. J gave up 5 bases and V 2 bases, and 7 bases lay outside the gene matches. The CDR3 length is 16 residues. This CDR3 reads CASSPNPDRGDNEQFF. CDR3 DNA sequence: TGTGCCAGCTCACCAAACCCTGACAGGGGGGACAATGAGCAGTTCTTC. The whole variable domain, filled in from reference TRBV18 and TRBJ2-1, reads NAGVMQNPRHLVRRRGQEARLRCSPMKGHSHVYWYRQLPEEGLKFMVYLQKENIIDESGMPKERFSAEFPKEGPSILRIQQVVRGDSAAYFCASSPNPDRGDNEQFFGPGTRLTVL.

This clonotype was seen a handful of times. V is TRBV6-6 and J is TRBJ2-1; the match to TRBD2 covers 10 bases. Germline V gene data show CDR1 as MNHNY and CDR2 as SVGAGI (reference sequence). There are 15 residues in the CDR3. With V trimmed by 0 bases and J by 4 bases, 0 bases remained unmatched. CDR3 DNA sequence: TGTGCCAGCAGTTACTCAGCGGGAGGGTACAATGAGCAGTTCTTC. This sequence encodes CASSYSAGGYNEQFF.

This clonotype was recorded a few times. The V call is TRBV15, the J call TRBJ2-1; D not certain. V lost 8 bases to trimming and J lost 0 bases, with 14 bases between them. This CDR3 has 15 residues. Germline values: CDR1 LNHNV, CDR2 YYDKDF (reference sequence). The CDR3 DNA reads TGTGCCACCGGCCAAAGAATCTCCTCCTACAATGAGCAGTTCTTC. Protein: CATGQRISSYNEQFF.

This clonotype was counted ten times or more. This sequence joins TRBV11-2 and TRBJ2-7; 9 positions agree with TRBD1. V was clipped by 5 bases and J by 5 bases; unmatched bases: 13. Germline CDR1 is SGHAT and CDR2 is FQNNGV. The CDR3 totals 16 residues. CDR3 in DNA: TGTGCCAGCAGCCTCCGGGACAGGGTAATTGTCGACGAGCAGTACTTC. Its translation is CASSLRDRVIVDEQYF.

This clonotype was observed at least ten times. This rearrangement joins TRBV18 to TRBJ1-4; maybe TRBD1 (5 bases). Germline V CDR1 and CDR2: KGHSH, LQKENI. V lost 1 base, J lost 6 bases, and 6 bases lay in between. This CDR3 comprises 13 residues. The CDR3, as DNA: TGTGCCAGCTCACCACAGGGGTATGAAAAACTGTTTTTT. Protein: CASSPQGYEKLFF.

This clonotype was counted only a few times. V is TRBV3-1 and J is TRBJ2-1; no reliable D call. V was cut by 0 bases and J by 2 bases, with 17 bases left in between. The germline V gene has CDR1 LGHDT and CDR2 YNNKEL (reference sequence). The CDR3 spans 18 residues. The CDR3 sequence is CASSQEPTEERPYNEQFF. CDR3 in DNA: TGTGCCAGCAGCCAAGAACCGACCGAGGAGAGACCCTACAATGAGCAGTTCTTC.

This chain connects TRBV7-9 to TRBJ1-4; 9 bases are shared with TRBD1. J lost 6 bases, V lost 3 bases, and 5 bases had no gene match. This CDR3 is built from 15 residues. Germline assignment: CDR1 SEHNR and CDR2 FQNEAQ (reference sequence). The CDR3, as DNA: TGTGCCAGCAGCTTCGACAGGGGGGTTCATGAAAAACTGTTTTTT. Amino acid sequence: CASSFDRGVHEKLFF.

The chain has TRBV29-1 and TRBJ2-3, with D perhaps matching TRBD1 (6 bases). The V and J ends lost 1 base and 0 bases respectively, with 14 bases between them. Germline CDR1 SQVTM, CDR2 ANQGSEA. This CDR3 spans 16 amino acids. Here the CDR3 DNA reads TGCAGCGTTGAAGCTTTGGCAGGGGCTAGCACAGATACGCAGTATTTT. Encoded protein: CSVEALAGASTDTQYF.

This clonotype was counted ten times or more. This chain joins TRBV5-1 and TRBJ1-2; D gene ambiguous. Trimming removed 5 bases at V and 5 bases at J, with 13 bases between. Germline V gene lookup returns CDR1 SGHRS and CDR2 YFSETQ. The CDR3 totals 13 residues. The CDR3 loop reads CASRPFWGYGYTF. CDR3 bases: TGCGCCAGCAGGCCGTTTTGGGGATATGGCTACACCTTC.

In this sample, this clonotype turned up many times. The rearrangement links TRBV7-2 to TRBJ2-7; D is undetermined. V lost 0 bases to trimming and J lost 5 bases, with 11 bases between them. CDR1 is SGHTA, CDR2 FQGNSA, per germline. The length of the CDR3 is 14 residues. The CDR3 region is CASSLAVGIHEQYF. The CDR3 DNA reads TGTGCCAGCAGCTTAGCGGTGGGTATCCACGAGCAGTACTTC.

CDR3 amino acids: CASSIGTAATEAFF. The CDR3 DNA sequence: TGTGCCAGTAGTATAGGGACAGCGGCCACTGAAGCTTTCTTT. V and J are TRBV19 and TRBJ1-1, with D maybe TRBD1 (6 bases). From germline, CDR1 is LNHDA and CDR2 SQIVND (reference sequence). The V end lost 1 base, the J end lost 4 bases, and 10 bases lay between the germline ends. The CDR3 spans 14 residues. Full variable domain (missing parts from reference TRBV19 and TRBJ1-1): DGGITQSPKYLFRKEGQNVTLSCEQNLNHDAMYWYRQDPGQGLRLIYYSQIVNDFQKGDIAEGYSVSREKKESFPLTVTSAQKNPTAFYLCASSIGTAATEAFFGQGTRLTVV.

On this clonotype itself: The CDR3 does not end in the conserved phenylalanine or tryptophan, so this is likely a read error. The chain uses TRBV12-3 or TRBV12-4 and TRBJ1-2; no definite D call. Trimming left V 4 bases short and J 3 bases short, with 12 bases between. This CDR3 spans 14 amino acids. The CDR3 loop is CASSYLRDYYGYTL. Here the CDR3 DNA reads TGTGCCAGCAGTTACCTCCGGGATTACTATGGCTACACCCTC.

This clonotype has at least ten counts. J is TRBJ2-2 and V is TRBV6-2 or TRBV6-3, with D uncertain. The V gene's germline CDR1 is MNHEY and CDR2 SVGEGT. Trimming took 2 bases from V and 2 from J, leaving 6 bases between them. The length of the CDR3 is 14 residues. The CDR3 here is CASSYTDNTGELFF. The DNA of the CDR3 is TGTGCCAGCAGTTACACCGACAACACCGGGGAGCTGTTTTTT.

Many counts were recorded for this clonotype. The chain joins TRBV28 to TRBJ2-7; 10 positions agree with TRBD2. Germline trimming cut 6 bases from V and 2 bases from J; bases unmatched to any gene: 1. The CDR3 is made up of 13 amino acids. In germline, CDR1 is MDHEN, CDR2 SYDVKM. The CDR3 loop reads CASRSGRAYEQYF. CDR3 DNA: TGTGCCAGCAGGAGCGGGAGGGCCTACGAGCAGTACTTC.

This clonotype was seen ten or more times. The V gene is TRBV27, the J gene TRBJ1-1; TRBD1 agrees at 9 bases. The V gene end was trimmed by 1 base and the J gene end by 10 bases; junction bases not matched to a gene: 7. Germline assignment: CDR1 MNHEY and CDR2 SMNVEV (reference sequence). CDR3 size: 14 residues. The CDR3 coding sequence is TGTGCCAGCAGTTTATATACAGGGGGCGAAGGAGCTTTCTTT. Translation: CASSLYTGGEGAFF.

Ten or more counts support this clonotype. The V call is TRBV6-6, the J call TRBJ1-5; D perhaps matches TRBD1 (6 bases). The length of the CDR3 is 15 residues. V was trimmed by 0 bases and J by 1 base, leaving 7 bases between them. The germline V gene has CDR1 MNHNY and CDR2 SVGAGI (reference sequence). This CDR3 reads CASSYSDRSNQPQHF. CDR3 nucleotide sequence: TGTGCCAGCAGTTACTCGGACAGAAGCAATCAGCCCCAGCATTTT.

The rearrangement joins TRBV7-9 to TRBJ2-4, with a tentative D call TRBD1 (5 bases). Germline CDR1 and CDR2: SEHNR and FQNEAQ (reference sequence). The length of the CDR3 is 16 residues. V was clipped by 5 bases and J by 5 bases, with 19 bases between them. CDR3 DNA: TGTGCCAGCAGCCACAGAAGTGACAGACCAGAAAACATTCAGTACTTC. Translated, it gives CASSHRSDRPENIQYF.